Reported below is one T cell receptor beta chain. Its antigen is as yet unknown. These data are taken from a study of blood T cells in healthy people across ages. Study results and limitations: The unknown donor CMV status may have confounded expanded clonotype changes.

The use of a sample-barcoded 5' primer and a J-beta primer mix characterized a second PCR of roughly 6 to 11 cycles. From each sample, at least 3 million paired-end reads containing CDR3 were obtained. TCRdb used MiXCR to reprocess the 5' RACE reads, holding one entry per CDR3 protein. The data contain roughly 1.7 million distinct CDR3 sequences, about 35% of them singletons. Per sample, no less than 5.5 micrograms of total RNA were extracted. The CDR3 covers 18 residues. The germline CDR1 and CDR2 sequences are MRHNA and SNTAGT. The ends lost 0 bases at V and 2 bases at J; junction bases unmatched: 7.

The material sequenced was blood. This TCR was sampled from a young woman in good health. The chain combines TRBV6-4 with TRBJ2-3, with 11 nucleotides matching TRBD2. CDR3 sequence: CASSDSGLAGGHTDTQYF. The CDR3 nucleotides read TGTGCCAGCAGTGACTCAGGGCTAGCGGGGGGACACACAGATACGCAGTATTTT.